These T cell receptor beta chains were read from a single sample in a study of brain T cells in children with intractable seizures. Libraries were prepared by immunoSEQ multiplex PCR; TCRdb keeps only in-frame clonotypes and omits some of them. The sample lists some 76,000 clones; about 92% were seen once. Sequencing was performed on peripheral blood, taken at surgery. These receptors all come from a boy in the first two years of life with tuberous sclerosis and intractable seizures. CDR3s include the opening cysteine and the closing phenylalanine or tryptophan. Fields, in order: clone size, J gene, V gene, D gene, CDR3 DNA, CDR3 protein. D genes are given only for firm matches. For some rows the clone size is stated as once, few or many, or as a class when expanded; others skip it.

abundance: NA; j_gene: TRBJ1-1; v_gene: TRBV9; d_gene: NA; CDR3nt: TGTGCCAGCGCCCAAGGTGGGGGTGGCGATGGTGAAGCTTTCTTT; CDR3aa: CASAQGGGGDGEAFF
abundance: NA; j_gene: TRBJ1-2; v_gene: TRBV6-6; d_gene: TRBD1; CDR3nt: TGTGCCAGCAGTTACAAGGGGACAGGGGATGGCTACACCTTC; CDR3aa: CASSYKGTGDGYTF
abundance: NA; j_gene: TRBJ2-2; v_gene: TRBV10-1; d_gene: NA; CDR3nt: TGCGCCAGCACCGGGGAGCTGTTTTTT; CDR3aa: CASTGELFF
abundance: NA; j_gene: TRBJ2-1; v_gene: TRBV6-4; d_gene: TRBD2; CDR3nt: TGTGCCAGCAGTGACACAACTAGCGGGTCGGTGAATGAGCAGTTCTTC; CDR3aa: CASSDTTSGSVNEQFF
abundance: NA; j_gene: TRBJ1-4; v_gene: TRBV4-1; d_gene: NA; CDR3nt: TGCGCCAGCAGCCTGCTTCCTGGGGGTGCAACTAATGAAAAACTGTTTTTT; CDR3aa: CASSLLPGGATNEKLFF
abundance: NA; j_gene: TRBJ2-3; v_gene: TRBV2; d_gene: NA; CDR3nt: TGTGCCAGCAAGGCGGAAAGAACGGGAGAGACAGATACGCAGTATTTT; CDR3aa: CASKAERTGETDTQYF
abundance: NA; j_gene: TRBJ1-2; v_gene: TRBV28; d_gene: TRBD1; CDR3nt: TGTGCCAGCAGGTTAGGGGACAGATCAAACTATGGCTACACCTTC; CDR3aa: CASRLGDRSNYGYTF
abundance: NA; j_gene: TRBJ2-7; v_gene: TRBV28; d_gene: NA; CDR3nt: TGTGCCAGCAGTTCACCCGACAGGTCCTACGAGCAGTACTTC; CDR3aa: CASSSPDRSYEQYF
abundance: few; j_gene: TRBJ2-3; v_gene: TRBV7-6; d_gene: NA; CDR3nt: TGTGCCAGCAGCTTAGGTTTCAGCACAGATACGCAGTATTTT; CDR3aa: CASSLGFSTDTQYF
abundance: NA; j_gene: TRBJ2-3; v_gene: TRBV6-5; d_gene: NA; CDR3nt: TGTGCCAGCACCCTCAGACAGGGCACAGATACGCAGTATTTT; CDR3aa: CASTLRQGTDTQYF
abundance: once; j_gene: TRBJ1-1; v_gene: TRBV27; d_gene: TRBD1; CDR3nt: TGTGCCAGCAGTTTAGCAGGGGGCCCTCACGCGAACACTGAAGCTTTCTTT; CDR3aa: CASSLAGGPHANTEAFF
abundance: few; j_gene: TRBJ1-3; v_gene: TRBV4-2; d_gene: NA; CDR3nt: TGTGCCAGCAGCCAGGTACAGCCCTGGTTGGGAAACACCATATATTTT; CDR3aa: CASSQVQPWLGNTIYF
abundance: NA; j_gene: TRBJ2-7; v_gene: TRBV30; d_gene: NA; CDR3nt: TGTGCCTGGAGCCGCTTGAGGTACTCCTACGAGCAGTACTTC; CDR3aa: CAWSRLRYSYEQYF
abundance: NA; j_gene: TRBJ2-7; v_gene: TRBV27; d_gene: TRBD2; CDR3nt: TGTGCCAGCAGTTTATCGCGGGGGAGAAGCTACGAGCAGTACTTC; CDR3aa: CASSLSRGRSYEQYF
abundance: NA; j_gene: TRBJ1-5; v_gene: TRBV19; d_gene: TRBD1; CDR3nt: TGTGCCAGTAGCGTTGCGACAGGGAGGGGTCAGCCCCAGCATTTT; CDR3aa: CASSVATGRGQPQHF
abundance: NA; j_gene: TRBJ1-2; v_gene: TRBV7-8; d_gene: NA; CDR3nt: TGTGCCAGCAGCTTAGAGGCTGGAGCAAACTATGGCTACACCTTC; CDR3aa: CASSLEAGANYGYTF
abundance: NA; j_gene: TRBJ2-3; v_gene: TRBV5-1; d_gene: NA; CDR3nt: TGCGCCAGCAGCCTCGGGGGTTTTTGGCAAGATACGCAGTATTTT; CDR3aa: CASSLGGFWQDTQYF
abundance: NA; j_gene: TRBJ1-1; v_gene: TRBV19; d_gene: NA; CDR3nt: TGTGCCAGTACCTTCTCCCAGCCAGACACTGAAGCTTTCTTT; CDR3aa: CASTFSQPDTEAFF
abundance: NA; j_gene: TRBJ1-1; v_gene: TRBV6-5; d_gene: NA; CDR3nt: TGTGCCAGCAGTTACACCGGTCATGGGGACACTGAAGCTTTCTTT; CDR3aa: CASSYTGHGDTEAFF
abundance: NA; j_gene: TRBJ1-2; v_gene: TRBV6-5; d_gene: TRBD1; CDR3nt: TGTGCCAGCAGCGAGACAGGGGGCGCGGATGGCTACACCTTC; CDR3aa: CASSETGGADGYTF
abundance: NA; j_gene: TRBJ2-3; v_gene: TRBV15; d_gene: NA; CDR3nt: TGTGCCACCAGCATGCCCCGAGGGACAGATACGCAGTATTTT; CDR3aa: CATSMPRGTDTQYF
abundance: NA; j_gene: TRBJ2-1; v_gene: TRBV4-1; d_gene: TRBD2; CDR3nt: TGCGCCAGCAGCCAAGATGGACTAGCGGGGGACAATGAGCAGTTCTTC; CDR3aa: CASSQDGLAGDNEQFF
abundance: once; j_gene: TRBJ2-6; v_gene: TRBV5-4; d_gene: NA; CDR3nt: TGTGCCAGCAGCTTGCGAAGGGCCAGACCTGGGGCCAACGTCCTGACTTTC; CDR3aa: CASSLRRARPGANVLTF
abundance: NA; j_gene: TRBJ2-1; v_gene: TRBV7-8; d_gene: NA; CDR3nt: TGTGCCAGCAGCCTAGGACAGATACTCTACAATGAGCAGTTCTTC; CDR3aa: CASSLGQILYNEQFF
abundance: NA; j_gene: TRBJ2-2; v_gene: TRBV11-3; d_gene: TRBD1; CDR3nt: TGTGCCAGCAGCAATAGGGGGACAGGGGGCATCGGGGAGCTGTTTTTT; CDR3aa: CASSNRGTGGIGELFF
abundance: NA; j_gene: TRBJ1-5; v_gene: TRBV19; d_gene: NA; CDR3nt: TGTGCCAGTATAGGGGGTGCGTGGGGAGTTGGTCAGCCCCAGCATTTT; CDR3aa: CASIGGAWGVGQPQHF
abundance: NA; j_gene: TRBJ2-7; v_gene: TRBV5-4; d_gene: NA; CDR3nt: TGTGCCAGCAGCACCGCCAGCGAGTACTCCTACGAGCAGTACTTC; CDR3aa: CASSTASEYSYEQYF
abundance: NA; j_gene: TRBJ1-2; v_gene: TRBV11-3; d_gene: NA; CDR3nt: TGTGCCAGCAGCTTAGCGGGTAATGGCTACACCTTC; CDR3aa: CASSLAGNGYTF